The rows below give T cell receptor beta chains drawn from one sample of a study of blood T cell repertoires in COVID-19. Using immunoSEQ multiplex PCR, the repertoire was profiled, and TCRdb retains in-frame clones only, with some absent. The table lists fewer than 60,000 clones, 88% of them singletons. Source material: peripheral blood. Receptor source: a human donor with active COVID-19. The donor label of this sample is uncertain. Each CDR3 is given with its conserved first and last residue. The order of the fields is J gene, clone size, D gene, V gene, CDR3 protein, CDR3 DNA. A D gene is named only where the DNA matches it firmly. The size entry is marked missing in some rows and otherwise reads once, few, many or a size class.

TRBJ2-5 | . | . | TRBV5-4 | CASSLTFTGRSETQYF | TGTGCCAGCAGCTTGACCTTCACAGGGCGTTCGGAGACCCAGTACTTC
TRBJ1-5 | . | TRBD1 | TRBV28 | CASSLLPGQGSNQPQHF | TGTGCCAGCAGTCTTCTACCGGGACAGGGAAGCAATCAGCCCCAGCATTTT
TRBJ1-2 | . | TRBD1 | TRBV18 | CASSPLGQGFSGYTF | TGTGCCAGCTCACCACTTGGACAGGGATTTTCTGGCTACACCTTC
TRBJ2-5 | . | . | TRBV11-2 | CASRRAETQYF | TGTGCCAGCAGGCGGGCAGAGACCCAGTACTTC
TRBJ2-3 | . | TRBD2 | TRBV3-1/TRBV3-2 | CASRPQTSGGKLDTQYF | TGTGCCAGCAGACCACAGACTAGCGGGGGTAAATTGGATACGCAGTATTTT
TRBJ1-6 | . | TRBD1 | TRBV2 | CASSERGQPLHF | TGTGCCAGCAGTGAAAGGGGGCAACCCCTCCACTTT
TRBJ1-4 | . | . | TRBV11-2 | CASSSGQNNEKLFF | TGTGCCAGCAGCTCAGGACAGAACAATGAAAAACTGTTTTTT
TRBJ1-5 | few | . | TRBV5-6 | CASSFRGNNQPQHF | TGTGCCAGCAGCTTCCGAGGGAACAATCAGCCCCAGCATTTT
TRBJ2-5 | . | TRBD1 | TRBV19 | CASSTTGQETQYF | TGTGCCAGTAGTACGACAGGGCAAGAGACCCAGTACTTC
TRBJ2-2 | . | . | TRBV7-9 | CASGPGQVNTGELFF | TGTGCCAGCGGCCCCGGACAAGTTAACACCGGGGAGCTGTTTTTT
TRBJ1-1 | . | . | TRBV3-1/TRBV3-2 | CASSQLGEVTEAFF | TGTGCCAGCAGCCAACTAGGGGAGGTCACTGAAGCTTTCTTT
TRBJ2-1 | . | . | TRBV7-9 | CASSTERGNEQFF | TGTGCCAGCAGCACCGAGAGAGGCAATGAGCAGTTCTTC
TRBJ2-7 | once | . | TRBV7-8 | CASSPPRQYEQYF | TGTGCCAGCAGCCCCCCGAGACAGTACGAGCAGTACTTC
TRBJ2-3 | . | . | TRBV23-1 | CATREGPYRTDTQYF | TGCGCCACCCGGGAAGGCCCCTATCGCACAGATACGCAGTATTTT
TRBJ1-5 | . | . | TRBV7-9 | CASSREGNQPQHF | TGTGCCAGCAGCCGAGAGGGAAATCAGCCCCAGCATTTT
TRBJ2-3 | . | . | TRBV5-3 | CARRAGERVTDTQYF | TGTGCCAGAAGAGCTGGGGAGCGGGTTACAGATACGCAGTATTTT
TRBJ2-1 | . | . | TRBV3-1/TRBV3-2 | CASSRGGIINEQFF | TGTGCCAGCAGCCGGGGCGGTATCATCAATGAGCAGTTCTTC
TRBJ2-1 | once | TRBD1 | TRBV19 | CASSIEGGPSSYNEQFF | TGTGCCAGTAGTATAGAAGGGGGCCCTAGCTCCTACAATGAGCAGTTCTTC
TRBJ2-1 | . | TRBD1 | TRBV24-1 | CATSDFSQGIEYNEQFF | TGTGCCACCAGTGATTTCTCACAGGGGATTGAGTACAATGAGCAGTTCTTC
TRBJ1-5 | . | TRBD1 | TRBV24-1 | CATSVTGDSNQPQHF | TGTGCCACCAGCGTTACAGGGGATAGCAATCAGCCCCAGCATTTT
TRBJ2-3 | . | . | TRBV4-1 | CASSQWTGPQSPSTDTQYF | TGCGCCAGCAGCCAGTGGACTGGCCCCCAATCGCCTAGCACAGATACGCAGTATTTT
TRBJ2-6 | . | . | TRBV11-3 | CASSSIRGSGANVLTF | TGTGCCAGCAGCTCCATCCGCGGTTCTGGGGCCAACGTCCTGACTTTC
TRBJ1-1 | . | TRBD1 | TRBV7-2 | CASSPDRGRAEAFF | TGTGCCAGCAGCCCAGACAGGGGGAGGGCTGAAGCTTTCTTT
TRBJ1-1 | . | . | TRBV28 | CASSAYVTEAFF | TGTGCCAGCAGTGCCTACGTAACTGAAGCTTTCTTT
TRBJ2-7 | . | TRBD2 | TRBV2 | CASSDSKRGANYEQYF | TGTGCCAGCAGTGACAGTAAGCGGGGGGCAAACTACGAGCAGTACTTC
TRBJ2-1 | . | TRBD2 | TRBV3-1/TRBV3-2 | CASSPPNILAGGHNEQFF | TGTGCCAGCAGCCCCCCAAACATACTAGCGGGGGGCCACAATGAGCAGTTCTTC
TRBJ2-2 | . | TRBD2 | TRBV3-1/TRBV3-2 | CASSHWTSGGNTGELFF | TGTGCCAGCAGCCACTGGACTAGCGGGGGGAACACCGGGGAGCTGTTTTTT
TRBJ2-1 | . | . | TRBV6-2/TRBV6-3 | CASSPPGGGWYNEQFF | TGTGCCAGCAGCCCCCCAGGAGGGGGCTGGTACAATGAGCAGTTCTTC
TRBJ2-1 | . | . | TRBV5-1 | CASSLAMVDSASYNEQFF | TGCGCCAGCAGCTTGGCCATGGTAGACAGCGCTTCCTACAATGAGCAGTTCTTC
TRBJ2-7 | . | . | TRBV14 | CASSPPFTGSRREQYF | TGTGCCAGCAGCCCTCCTTTTACTGGGAGCCGTCGGGAGCAGTACTTC
TRBJ2-3 | . | TRBD2 | TRBV7-2 | CASSLRTRTDTQYF | TGTGCCAGCAGCCTACGGACTAGAACAGATACGCAGTATTTT